This T cell receptor beta chain was obtained from a study of T cells after yellow fever vaccination. Study at large: SMART-Seq v4 Ultra Low Input handled preparation of low-cell-number fractions.

In making TCR cDNA, 5'RACE template switching added a universal primer site and UMIs to it. TCRdb called the 5' RACE reads again in MiXCR, with one record for every CDR3 protein. The sample has about 550,000 distinct CDR3 sequences, 15% to 20% seen once. As regards this clonotype: Its antigen is as yet unknown.

Notes on the study in general: Once the booster was given, most primary-vaccination clones reappeared, at approximately 97% for CD4 and more than 85% for CD8.

The CDR3 is 15 residues long. After removal of 3 bases from V and 0 bases from J, the junction contained 8 bases not matched to a gene. Germline loops: CDR1 DFQATT, CDR2 SNEGSKA (reference sequence). The clonotype was recovered from a man in his thirties or forties who received the YFV17D yellow fever vaccine. This specimen consisted of PBMCs, obtained 15 days after the yellow fever booster vaccination. This chain joins TRBV20-1 and TRBJ2-7, with 7 bases aligning to TRBD2. As DNA, the CDR3 is TGCAGTGCTAGGAGACCAGCGGGGAGCTCCTACGAGCAGTACTTC. Translated, it gives CSARRPAGSSYEQYF.